The TCR beta chain described here comes from a study of cytomegalovirus exposure and HLA in healthy donors. The germline gives CDR1 GTSNPN, CDR2 SVGIG (reference sequence). The CDR3 runs 14 residues. With V trimmed by 4 bases and J by 4 bases, 5 bases remained unmatched. The PCR used 60 Vbeta and 13 Jbeta primers. Data came from immunoSEQ multiplex PCR; TCRdb stores just in-frame clones and leaves some out. The top ten hold around 1.2% of the sample, which has more than 85,000 clones, around 84% seen once. The receptor's source is a woman in her twenties or thirties in good health and CMV-seronegative. The sample consisted of PBMCs. The rearrangement joins TRBV30 to TRBJ1-4; 8 bases are a match to TRBD1. The CDR3 reads CAWNPTGVNEKLFF. CDR3 nucleotides: TGTGCCTGGAATCCGACAGGGGTTAATGAAAAACTGTTTTTT.